This T cell receptor beta chain was sequenced for a study of blood T cell repertoires in COVID-19. Across the study: Italy, Spain and the United States were the sources of the convalescent and acute COVID-19 samples.

Produced via immunoSEQ multiplex PCR; TCRdb's table is partial and in-frame only. The data show 90,000 to 130,000 clones, 88% seen once. CDR1 and CDR2 from the germline V gene are SGHRS and YFSETQ. This CDR3 has 16 amino acids. Germline trimming cut 4 bases from V and 6 bases from J; bases unmatched to any gene: 10. This chain links TRBV5-1 with TRBJ1-6, with TRBD1 matching 7 bases. The clonotype was recovered from a woman aged 50 to 65 with acute or convalescent COVID-19. The material sequenced was peripheral blood. The CDR3 protein is CASSLGAGGFNSPLHF. Here the CDR3 DNA reads TGCGCCAGCAGCCTAGGAGCAGGGGGTTTTAATTCACCCCTCCACTTT.